The 22 T cell receptor beta chains presented below share a single source sample, sequenced in a study of shared clonotypes between healthy human individuals. The naive CD8 subset, CD45RO-negative cells positively selected for CCR7, excluded terminally differentiated effector memory CD45RA+ cells. The method was immunoSEQ multiplex PCR; TCRdb's version includes in-frame clones alone and lacks a portion of them. The sample consists of over 2,000,000 clones, approximately 92% of them appearing once. Sequences were obtained from naive CD8+ T cells from PBMCs. These receptors originate from a man aged 18 to 35 in good health. Some clones in this sample may be carry-over from other donors' samples.

The CDR3 DNA sequence: TGTGCCAGCAGTTTAACGAGGGGCGTCGGGTACGAGCAGTACTTC. Translating gives CASSLTRGVGYEQYF. V gene TRBV27 combines with J gene TRBJ2-7; tentatively, D is TRBD1 or TRBD2 (5 bases each). Germline CDR1 reads MNHEY; CDR2 reads SMNVEV (reference sequence). This CDR3 region has 15 residues. V lost 2 bases to trimming and J lost 4 bases, with 15 bases between them.

The chain uses TRBV7-8 and TRBJ2-7; D possibly corresponds to TRBD2 (5 bases). Deletions cut 3 bases from V and 4 bases from J, with 22 bases between. This CDR3 region has 17 residues. The V gene's germline CDR1 is SGHVS and CDR2 FQNEAQ. The CDR3 loop reads CASSLKSRRTREYEQYF. CDR3 nucleotides: TGTGCCAGCAGCTTGAAGAGTAGACGGACGAGGGAATACGAGCAGTACTTC.

The chain is built from TRBV27 and TRBJ2-3; maybe TRBD1 (5 bases). V shed 2 bases and J shed 3 bases, with 12 bases lying between them. The germline CDR1 and CDR2 sequences are MNHEY and SMNVEV (reference sequence). This CDR3 is 15 amino acids long. DNA for the CDR3: TGTGCCAGCAGTTTACAGGGTATGGGGACAGATACGCAGTATTTT. This translates into CASSLQGMGTDTQYF.

CDR3 nucleotides: TGTGCCAGCACCGAGGGGTCCGGGAGGGCGAAAGAGCAGTACTTC. It translates to CASTEGSGRAKEQYF. V and J are TRBV13 and TRBJ2-7; 8 bases fit TRBD2. The CDR3 runs 15 residues. Germline V gene lookup returns CDR1 PRHDT and CDR2 FYEKMQ (reference sequence). V lost 7 bases and J lost 7; bases outside the gene matches: 15.

The chain has TRBV10-1 and TRBJ2-1; no clear D. Germline assignment: CDR1 WNHNN and CDR2 SYGVQD (reference sequence). The CDR3 extends over 12 amino acids. Trimming cost V 7 bases and J 6 bases, with 10 bases left between them. The CDR3 nucleotides read TGCGCCAGCAACTTTAGTGGCAATGAGCAGTTCTTC. Encoded protein: CASNFSGNEQFF.

V usage is TRBV7-9 and J usage is TRBJ2-1, with D perhaps matching TRBD2 (6 bases). Germline V gives CDR1 SEHNR, CDR2 FQNEAQ (reference sequence). V shed 4 bases and J shed 5 bases, with 18 bases lying between them. There are 16 residues in the CDR3. CDR3 region: CASSSGLGEADNEQFF. The CDR3 DNA is TGTGCCAGCAGCTCGGGACTTGGGGAAGCCGACAATGAGCAGTTCTTC.

The chain uses TRBV7-9 and TRBJ2-1; TRBD1 matches 10 bases. The junction had 13 bases not matched to a gene; V was cut back by 3 bases and J by 5 bases. Germline CDR1 and CDR2: SEHNR and FQNEAQ (reference sequence). The CDR3 consists of 18 residues. The CDR3 sequence is CASSLVYVGTGANNEQFF. CDR3 bases: TGTGCCAGCAGCTTGGTGTACGTTGGGACAGGGGCTAACAATGAGCAGTTCTTC.

The V gene is TRBV29-1, the J gene TRBJ2-7, with 8 nucleotides matching TRBD1. Germline CDR1 SQVTM, CDR2 ANQGSEA. V shed 4 bases, J shed 7 bases, and the junction held 6 bases outside the gene matches. The CDR3 is 12 residues long. The CDR3 DNA reads as TGCAGCGTTGGGACAGGGTCGGGAGAGCAGTACTTC. This gives the protein CSVGTGSGEQYF.

This chain uses TRBV4-1 with TRBJ2-5; 8 bases agree with TRBD2. The CDR3 runs 15 residues. Trimming at V came to 4 bases and at J to 5 bases, leaving 9 bases not matched to a gene. Germline CDR1 reads MGHRA; CDR2 reads YSYEKL. As DNA, the CDR3 is TGCGCCAGCAGCCTCGAGCGCGGGAGGTCTGAGACCCAGTACTTC. It translates to CASSLERGRSETQYF.

In its sample, this clone was seen once. This chain connects TRBV6-6 to TRBJ2-7, with no clear D. There are 14 residues in the CDR3. Deletions cut 2 bases from V and 6 bases from J, with 14 bases between. Germline CDR1 and CDR2: MNHNY and SVGAGI (reference sequence). The CDR3 bases are TGTGCCAGCAGTTACCACCTCATTGCCTTCGAGCAGTACTTC. It specifies CASSYHLIAFEQYF.

This chain links TRBV9 with TRBJ2-7; D is possibly TRBD2 (5 bases). Between the trimmed V and J ends, which lost 0 bases and 3 bases, there was a span of 13 bases. Germline V CDR1 and CDR2: SGDLS, YYNGEE. This CDR3 has 15 amino acids. The CDR3 spells CASSVEGGPFYEQYF. DNA of the CDR3: TGTGCCAGCAGCGTAGAGGGCGGGCCCTTCTACGAGCAGTACTTC.

As regards this clone: This same CDR3 is encoded by further DNA sequences in the sample. The DNA for the CDR3 is TGCAGCGTTGAGCGGGACAGACCCTACGAGCAGTACTTC. Encoded protein: CSVERDRPYEQYF. This sequence joins TRBV29-1 and TRBJ2-7; D is possibly TRBD1 (7 bases). From germline, CDR1 is SQVTM and CDR2 ANQGSEA. The CDR3 sequence is 13 residues long. Trimming removed 3 bases at V and 2 bases at J, with 11 bases between.

A remark on this clone: This specimen includes other DNA sequences encoding the same CDR3. The genes are TRBV27 and TRBJ2-7, with D perhaps TRBD1 (5 bases). Trimming took 2 bases from V and 0 from J, leaving 17 bases between them. The CDR3 is made up of 17 amino acids. The germline V gene encodes CDR1 MNHEY and CDR2 SMNVEV (reference sequence). The CDR3 region is CASSLSLGDRGSYEQYF. CDR3 nucleotides: TGTGCCAGCAGTTTAAGTTTAGGGGATAGAGGCTCCTACGAGCAGTACTTC.

Comment on this clone: This sample also contains other DNA sequences that code for the same CDR3. The rearrangement links TRBV29-1 to TRBJ1-2; 7 bases line up with TRBD1. The CDR3 spans 12 residues. Germline loops: CDR1 SQVTM, CDR2 ANQGSEA. V was pared by 7 bases and J by 2 bases, with 4 bases of the junction left unmatched. The CDR3 region is CSAPTGNYGYTF. CDR3 coding DNA: TGCAGCGCCCCGACAGGGAACTATGGCTACACCTTC.

The chain joins TRBV15 to TRBJ2-7; TRBD2 matches 7 bases. The trim removed 4 bases at V and 4 bases at J, leaving 7 bases unmatched. This CDR3 has 14 residues. Per germline, CDR1 LNHNV and CDR2 YYDKDF (reference sequence). The CDR3 reads CATSTAGEGYEQYF. CDR3 DNA sequence: TGTGCCACCAGCACCGCGGGAGAAGGGTACGAGCAGTACTTC.

Here the CDR3 reads CASSPPIGGDYGYTF. As DNA, the CDR3 is TGTGCCAGCTCACCACCGATCGGGGGGGACTATGGCTACACCTTC. The V gene is TRBV18, the J gene TRBJ1-2; D might be TRBD1 (5 bases). The CDR3 consists of 15 residues. V lost 0 bases and J 3 bases, leaving 11 bases between the germline ends. Per germline, CDR1 KGHSH and CDR2 LQKENI.

A single count supports this clone. The chain uses TRBV25-1 and TRBJ2-5; TRBD2 might be the D (5 bases). The CDR3 is made up of 15 amino acids. The V end was cut by 0 bases, the J end by 5 bases, with 13 bases between. The germline V gene has CDR1 MGHDK and CDR2 SYGVNS. Here the CDR3 DNA reads TGTGCCAGCAGTGAATACAGCGGTTCCGGCGAGACCCAGTACTTC. This encodes CASSEYSGSGETQYF.

The chain uses TRBV4-1 and TRBJ2-5, with D perhaps matching TRBD2 (5 bases). The DNA matches TRBJ2-7 better at its end, which makes the J call doubtful. The CDR3 loop spans 13 amino acids. Germline CDR1 is MGHRA and CDR2 is YSYEKL. The CDR3 sequence: CASSQPSGFEQYF. As DNA, the CDR3 is TGCGCCAGCAGCCAACCTTCGGGGTTCGAGCAGTACTTC.

This rearrangement joins TRBV9 to TRBJ2-7, with D perhaps TRBD1 (6 bases). CDR3 size: 14 residues. Germline V gives CDR1 SGDLS, CDR2 YYNGEE. Trimming shortened V by 2 bases and J by 6 bases, and 15 bases separated the two germline ends. The CDR3 region has the DNA TGTGCCAGCAGCGTCTCCACGAGGGGGAGCGAGCAGTACTTC. Amino acids: CASSVSTRGSEQYF. The full variable domain, its missing parts supplied by reference TRBV9 and TRBJ2-7, is DSGVTQTPKHLITATGQRVTLRCSPRSGDLSVYWYQQSLDQGLQFLIQYYNGEERAKGNILERFSAQQFPDLHSELNLSSLELGDSALYFCASSVSTRGSEQYFGPGTRLTVT.

The chain joins TRBV28 to TRBJ1-6; 8 bases align to TRBD1. Germline values: CDR1 MDHEN, CDR2 SYDVKM. This CDR3 has 18 residues. J lost 9 bases, V lost 5 bases, and 18 bases had no gene match. CDR3 bases: TGTGCCAGCAGTGGGACAGGAGTATCGCACTGGTTGAGTTCACCCCTCCACTTT. Translated: CASSGTGVSHWLSSPLHF.

This rearrangement joins TRBV6-1 to TRBJ1-4, with 7 bases that match TRBD1. V trimming: 11 bases; J trimming: 2 bases; junction bases outside the gene matches: 5. Germline V gene sequence: CDR1 MNHNS, CDR2 SASEGT. The CDR3 spans 13 residues. DNA for the CDR3: TGTGCCTCGAGGGGGCTGACTAATGAAAAACTGTTTTTT. Translating it yields CASRGLTNEKLFF.

The rearrangement uses TRBV6-1 and TRBJ2-7; no reliable D call. Germline-derived CDR1 and CDR2 are MNHNS and SASEGT. CDR3 length: 12 amino acids. V gave up 7 bases and J gave up 5 bases, with 12 bases separating them. Here the CDR3 reads CASIFIADEQYF. The CDR3 DNA reads as TGTGCCAGCATTTTTATCGCGGACGAGCAGTACTTC.